Each of the 14 T cell receptor beta chains below was sequenced from the same sample in a study of Tregs in tolerant kidney transplant recipients. The repertoire was sequenced with immunoSEQ multiplex PCR; TCRdb's copy has only in-frame clones and lacks some. Among 200,000 to 300,000 clones, roughly 80% were seen once, and the ten largest hold around 0.64%. Sequences were obtained from CD4+ T cells from blood. Receptors originate from a human donor in good health.

V is TRBV6-6 and J is TRBJ1-1, with TRBD1 matching 8 bases. CDR3 size: 16 residues. Germline loops: CDR1 MNHNY, CDR2 SVGAGI (reference sequence). Trimming cost V 3 bases and J 4 bases; bases outside gene matches: 10. CDR3 residues: CASSYVAGGVGTEAFF. The CDR3 region has the DNA TGTGCCAGCAGTTATGTTGCAGGGGGCGTTGGCACTGAAGCTTTCTTT.

V usage is TRBV5-1 and J usage is TRBJ2-1, with a tentative D call TRBD1 (5 bases). Trimming took off 0 bases at V and 7 bases at J, with 11 bases between the two ends. The CDR3 is 14 residues long. From germline, CDR1 is SGHRS and CDR2 YFSETQ. The chain's CDR3 is CASSLGGLVNEQFF. The CDR3 DNA follows: TGCGCCAGCAGCTTGGGGGGCCTGGTAAATGAGCAGTTCTTC.

This clone has just one count. The chain couples TRBV5-1 to TRBJ2-2; 10 bases match TRBD2. CDR1 is SGHRS, CDR2 YFSETQ, per germline. Trimming removed 4 bases from V and 6 bases from J; junction bases left unmatched: 6. The CDR3 length is 15 residues. As DNA, the CDR3 is TGCGCCAGCAGCCTCCCCGGGACTAGCGCCGGGGAGCTGTTTTTT. It yields the protein CASSLPGTSAGELFF.

This clone was counted between two and nine times. This chain links TRBV7-2 with TRBJ2-7; the match to TRBD2 covers 8 bases. This CDR3 has 15 residues. With 0 bases clipped from V and 2 bases from J, the junction kept 3 bases outside the gene matches. CDR1 and CDR2 from the germline V gene are SGHTA and FQGNSA. The CDR3, as DNA: TGTGCCAGCAGCTTAGCTAGCGGGGTCGCCTACGAGCAGTACTTC. This translates into CASSLASGVAYEQYF.

The V and J genes are TRBV6-6 and TRBJ2-7; either TRBD1 or TRBD2 may supply D (7 bases each). The germline gives CDR1 MNHNY, CDR2 SVGAGI (reference sequence). With 2 bases removed from V and 3 bases from J, the gap between germline ends came to 14 bases. CDR3 length: 15 residues. Written as DNA, the CDR3 is TGTGCCAGCAGTTACGGGGGAGGGGGCAGCTACGAGCAGTACTTC. Amino acids: CASSYGGGGSYEQYF.

The V and J genes are TRBV29-1 and TRBJ2-5, with 8 positions matching TRBD2. Germline CDR1 reads SQVTM; CDR2 reads ANQGSEA. The CDR3 runs 14 residues. V lost 4 bases, J lost 2 bases, and 6 bases stayed unmatched. CDR3 DNA sequence: TGCAGCGTTGCAAGCGGGGGCCATCAAGAGACCCAGTACTTC. This codes for CSVASGGHQETQYF.

This clone was observed once. The CDR3 DNA sequence: TGTGCCACCAGTTTAGGGGGATATGCAACTAATGAAAAACTGTTTTTT. As protein: CATSLGGYATNEKLFF. The V gene is TRBV15, the J gene TRBJ1-4; D may be TRBD1 (6 bases). Trimming pared 6 bases from V and 0 bases from J, leaving 14 bases between. This CDR3 spans 16 amino acids. Per the germline V gene, CDR1 is LNHNV and CDR2 is YYDKDF (reference sequence).

V and J are TRBV6-5 and TRBJ1-2; D unclear. From germline, CDR1 is MNHEY and CDR2 SVGAGI. V lost 5 bases to trimming and J lost 6 bases, with 13 bases between them. This CDR3 is 13 amino acids long. Here the CDR3 DNA reads TGTGCCAGCAGTCCCCGCGGGATGGATGGCTACACCTTC. Encoded protein: CASSPRGMDGYTF.

V usage is TRBV5-1 and J usage is TRBJ1-1; D is unclear. V shed 5 bases and J shed 1 base, with 9 bases lying between them. The CDR3 contains 13 residues. Germline CDR1 SGHRS, CDR2 YFSETQ. The CDR3 reads CASRAGRNTEAFF. The CDR3 bases are TGCGCCAGCAGGGCCGGTCGGAACACTGAAGCTTTCTTT.

The rearrangement uses TRBV7-3 and TRBJ2-3; tentative D call: TRBD2 (6 bases). CDR1 and CDR2 (germline): SGHTA, FQGTGA. The length of the CDR3 is 15 residues. V lost 5 bases and J lost 0, with 12 bases in between. The CDR3 DNA reads as TGTGCCAGCAGCCCCGGGACTTCTAGCACAGATACGCAGTATTTT. Protein product: CASSPGTSSTDTQYF.

This chain links TRBV9 with TRBJ1-6; D call uncertain. The CDR3 is 14 residues long. CDR1 and CDR2 from the germline V gene are SGDLS and YYNGEE. Between the trimmed V and J ends, which lost 0 bases and 7 bases, there was a span of 8 bases. The DNA for the CDR3 is TGTGCCAGCAGCGTAGAGGGCCGGAATTCACCCCTCCACTTT. As protein: CASSVEGRNSPLHF.

The chain carries TRBV20-1 and TRBJ2-1; D not certain. This CDR3 spans 11 amino acids. Trimming shortened V by 3 bases and J by 9 bases, and 9 bases separated the two germline ends. Looked up from germline, CDR1 is DFQATT and CDR2 is SNEGSKA (reference sequence). The CDR3 reads CSASTVAEQFF. The CDR3 region has the DNA TGCAGTGCTAGTACGGTAGCTGAGCAGTTCTTC.

The chain recombines TRBV30 with TRBJ1-1; TRBD1 matches 8 bases. With 3 bases clipped from V and 0 bases from J, the junction kept 6 bases outside the gene matches. In germline, CDR1 is GTSNPN, CDR2 SVGIG (reference sequence). The CDR3 loop spans 15 amino acids. The chain's CDR3 is CAWSPPGGLNTEAFF. The CDR3 DNA follows: TGTGCCTGGAGCCCGCCAGGGGGCCTGAACACTGAAGCTTTCTTT.

This clone was seen a few times. The chain is built from TRBV6-1 and TRBJ1-2; D is undetermined. V gave up 0 bases and J gave up 1 base, with 6 bases separating them. Germline CDR1 MNHNS, CDR2 SASEGT. CDR3 length: 14 residues. CDR3: CASSEAGFNYGYTF. DNA of the CDR3: TGTGCCAGCAGTGAAGCAGGATTTAACTATGGCTACACCTTC.